This T cell receptor beta chain was identified during a study of shared clonotypes between healthy human individuals. Overall study context: Each donor had three CD4 naive, three CD4 memory, two CD8 naive and one CD8 memory plate.

Sequencing was performed with immunoSEQ multiplex PCR; in TCRdb, only in-frame clones are kept and a portion is missing. Here the sample spans about 510,000 clones, 90% to 96% being singletons. The length of the CDR3 is 14 residues. Looked up from germline, CDR1 is SGHTA and CDR2 is FQGNSA. Subsets obtained from CD4+ cells comprised CD45RA+ naive and CD45RA-negative memory cells. Points on this clone: The junction departs from the called germline gene at one end, perhaps through a read error. Other DNA sequences in the same sample also yield this CDR3.

The rearrangement uses TRBV7-2 and TRBJ2-7, with 7 bases matching TRBD2. Material: naive CD4+ T cells sorted from blood. This sample's subset: CD45RA+ positively selected. This receptor was identified in a woman under 40 in good health. The CDR3 sequence is CASSLASGTYEQYF. Written as DNA, the CDR3 is TGTGCCAGCAGCCTAGCCAGCGGGACCTACGAGCAGTACTTC.